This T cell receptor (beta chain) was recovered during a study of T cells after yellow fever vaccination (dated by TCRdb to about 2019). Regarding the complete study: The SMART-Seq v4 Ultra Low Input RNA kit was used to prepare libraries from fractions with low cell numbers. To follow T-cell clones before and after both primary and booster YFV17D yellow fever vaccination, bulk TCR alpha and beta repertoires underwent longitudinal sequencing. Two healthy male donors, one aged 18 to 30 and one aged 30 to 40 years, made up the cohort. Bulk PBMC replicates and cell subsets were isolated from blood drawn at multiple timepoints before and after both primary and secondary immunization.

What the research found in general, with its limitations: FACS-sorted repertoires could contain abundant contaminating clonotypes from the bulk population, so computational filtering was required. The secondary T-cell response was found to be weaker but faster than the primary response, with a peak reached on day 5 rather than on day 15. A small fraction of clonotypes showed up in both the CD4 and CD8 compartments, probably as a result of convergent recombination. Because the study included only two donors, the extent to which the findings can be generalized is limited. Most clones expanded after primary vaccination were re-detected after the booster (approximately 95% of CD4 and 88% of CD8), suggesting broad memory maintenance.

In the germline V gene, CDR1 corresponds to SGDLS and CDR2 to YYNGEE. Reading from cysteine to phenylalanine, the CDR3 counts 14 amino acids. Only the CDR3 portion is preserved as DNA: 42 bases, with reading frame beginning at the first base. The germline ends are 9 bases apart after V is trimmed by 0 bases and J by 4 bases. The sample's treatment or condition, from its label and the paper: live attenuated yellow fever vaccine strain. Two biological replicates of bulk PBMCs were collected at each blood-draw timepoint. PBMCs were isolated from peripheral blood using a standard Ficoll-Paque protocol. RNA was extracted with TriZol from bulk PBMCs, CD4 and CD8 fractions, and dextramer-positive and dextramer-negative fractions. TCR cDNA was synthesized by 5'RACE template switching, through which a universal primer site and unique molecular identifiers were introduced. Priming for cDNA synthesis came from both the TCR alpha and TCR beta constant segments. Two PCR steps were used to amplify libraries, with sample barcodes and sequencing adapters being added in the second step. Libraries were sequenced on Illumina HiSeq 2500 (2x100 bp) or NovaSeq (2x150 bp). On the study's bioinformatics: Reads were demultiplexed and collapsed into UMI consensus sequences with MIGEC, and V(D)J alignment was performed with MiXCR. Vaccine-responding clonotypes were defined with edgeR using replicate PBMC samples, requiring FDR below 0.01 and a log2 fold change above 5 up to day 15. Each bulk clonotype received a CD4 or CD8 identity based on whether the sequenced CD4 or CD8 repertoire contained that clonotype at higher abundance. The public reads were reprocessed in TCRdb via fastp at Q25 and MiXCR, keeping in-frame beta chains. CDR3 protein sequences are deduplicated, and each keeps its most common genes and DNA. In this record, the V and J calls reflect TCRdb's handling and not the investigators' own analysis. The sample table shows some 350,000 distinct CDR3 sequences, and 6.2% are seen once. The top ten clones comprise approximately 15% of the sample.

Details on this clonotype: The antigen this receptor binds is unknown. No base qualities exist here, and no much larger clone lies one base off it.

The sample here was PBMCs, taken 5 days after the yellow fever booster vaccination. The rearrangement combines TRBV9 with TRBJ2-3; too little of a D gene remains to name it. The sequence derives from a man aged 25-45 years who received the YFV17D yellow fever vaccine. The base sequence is TGTGCCAGCAGCGTAGCGCCGCCCGCAGATACGCAGTATTTT. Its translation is CASSVAPPADTQYF. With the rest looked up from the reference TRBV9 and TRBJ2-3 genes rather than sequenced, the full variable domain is DSGVTQTPKHLITATGQRVTLRCSPRSGDLSVYWYQQSLDQGLQFLIQYYNGEERAKGNILERFSAQQFPDLHSELNLSSLELGDSALYFCASSVAPPADTQYFGPGTRLTVL.